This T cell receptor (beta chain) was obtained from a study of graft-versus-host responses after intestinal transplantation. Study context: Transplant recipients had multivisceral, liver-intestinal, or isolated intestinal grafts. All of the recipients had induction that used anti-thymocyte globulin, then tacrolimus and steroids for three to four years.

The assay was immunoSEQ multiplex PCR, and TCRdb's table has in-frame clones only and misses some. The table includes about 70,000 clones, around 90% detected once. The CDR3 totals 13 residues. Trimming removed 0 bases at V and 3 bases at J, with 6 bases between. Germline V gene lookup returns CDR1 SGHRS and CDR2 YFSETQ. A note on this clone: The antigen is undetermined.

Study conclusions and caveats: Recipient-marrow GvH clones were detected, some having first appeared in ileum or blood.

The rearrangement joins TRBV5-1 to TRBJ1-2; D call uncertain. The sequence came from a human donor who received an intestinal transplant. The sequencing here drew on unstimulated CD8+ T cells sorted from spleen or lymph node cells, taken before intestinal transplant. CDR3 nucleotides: TGCGCCAGCAGCTTGGCAGAGGACTATGGCTACACCTTC. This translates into CASSLAEDYGYTF.